This is a list of T cell receptor beta chains from one sample in a study of blood T cell repertoires in COVID-19. Libraries were prepared by immunoSEQ multiplex PCR; TCRdb keeps only in-frame clonotypes and omits some of them. The top ten hold approximately 4% of the sample, which has under 250,000 clones, 80% to 90% seen once. Sequencing was carried out using PBMCs or T cells enriched from blood (not recorded which). Every receptor here comes from a woman in her thirties or forties who had been exposed to COVID-19. The CDR3 runs from the conserved cysteine through the conserved F or W. The D gene is left open where the match is weak. Not every row has a clone size; where given, it reads once, few, many or a size class.

TRBV9	.	TRBJ1-2	.	CASSVINREGYTF	TGTGCCAGCAGCGTCATTAACAGGGAAGGCTACACCTTC
TRBV9	TRBD2	TRBJ2-1	.	CASSVEGGFPYNEQFF	TGTGCCAGCAGCGTAGAGGGAGGGTTTCCGTACAATGAGCAGTTCTTC
TRBV7-2	TRBD1	TRBJ1-6	.	CASSPRQGWGSPLHF	TGTGCCAGCAGCCCCCGACAGGGGTGGGGTTCACCCCTCCACTTT
TRBV6-1	TRBD1	TRBJ2-3	.	CASSDGTGERDTQYF	TGTGCCAGCAGTGATGGGACAGGGGAGAGGGATACGCAGTATTTT
TRBV3-1/TRBV3-2	.	TRBJ2-6	.	CASSQKSTGANVLTF	TGTGCCAGCAGCCAAAAGAGTACCGGGGCCAACGTCCTGACTTTC
TRBV28	.	TRBJ1-4	.	CASRPFGRLGTNEKLFF	TGTGCCAGCAGGCCCTTCGGGAGGTTGGGGACTAATGAAAAACTGTTTTTT
TRBV5-1	TRBD1	TRBJ2-7	.	CASSAWDRGGYEQYF	TGCGCCAGCAGCGCCTGGGACAGGGGGGGCTACGAGCAGTACTTC
TRBV27	TRBD1	TRBJ2-7	.	CASSLRGQGPYSYEQYF	TGTGCCAGCAGTTTACGGGGACAGGGGCCTTATTCGTACGAGCAGTACTTC
TRBV18	TRBD2	TRBJ2-1	.	CASSESGGAFDEQFF	TGTGCCAGCTCAGAGAGCGGGGGCGCCTTCGATGAGCAGTTCTTC
TRBV18	TRBD1	TRBJ1-5	.	CASSALQGAGVQPQHF	TGTGCCAGCTCAGCACTGCAGGGGGCCGGGGTTCAGCCCCAGCATTTT
TRBV4-1	.	TRBJ1-5	.	CASSQLRGSNQPQHF	TGCGCCAGCAGCCAATTAAGGGGTAGCAATCAGCCCCAGCATTTT
TRBV6-6	.	TRBJ1-2	.	CASSYGPEQPYGYTF	TGTGCCAGCAGTTACGGGCCCGAACAGCCCTATGGCTACACCTTC
TRBV7-2	TRBD1	TRBJ2-1	.	CASSFGQGSYNEQFF	TGTGCCAGCAGCTTTGGACAGGGGTCATACAATGAGCAGTTCTTC
TRBV3-1/TRBV3-2	TRBD1	TRBJ2-5	.	CASSQSDRGRLETQYF	TGTGCCAGCAGCCAATCGGACAGGGGGCGTCTGGAGACCCAGTACTTC
TRBV9	.	TRBJ2-3	.	CASSSLGDTGTDTQYF	TGTGCCAGCAGCTCGCTCGGGGATACTGGCACAGATACGCAGTATTTT
TRBV5-1	TRBD1	TRBJ1-6	.	CASSARQGNNSPLHF	TGCGCCAGCAGCGCCCGACAGGGGAATAATTCACCCCTCCACTTT
TRBV6-5	.	TRBJ1-2	.	CASSYSQGLYGYTF	TGTGCCAGCAGTTACTCGCAGGGTCTCTATGGCTACACCTTC
TRBV18	TRBD1	TRBJ2-3	once	CASSERQGSTDTQYF	TGTGCCAGCTCCGAACGACAGGGGAGTACAGATACGCAGTATTTT
TRBV30	.	TRBJ1-4	.	CAWRRDSHNEKLFF	TGTGCCTGGCGGCGCGACAGTCATAATGAAAAACTGTTTTTT
TRBV5-8	TRBD1	TRBJ2-5	.	CASSKGGTGGLQETQYF	TGTGCCAGCAGCAAAGGAGGGACAGGGGGTCTTCAAGAGACCCAGTACTTC